Below are 29 T cell receptor beta chains sequenced from a single sample in a study of blood T cell repertoires in COVID-19. Some clones are missing from TCRdb's copy, which holds only in-frame ones; the method was immunoSEQ multiplex PCR. This table has 300,000 to 400,000 clones, 85% to 90% appearing once. Sequencing was done on a sample of peripheral blood. These receptors originate from a woman aged 25 to 39 with COVID-19, enrolled during active disease.

As concerns this clone: The same CDR3 is also encoded by other DNA sequences in this sample. J is TRBJ1-4 and V is TRBV5-1; 7 bases map to TRBD1. Germline loops: CDR1 SGHRS, CDR2 YFSETQ. There are 15 residues in the CDR3. J was trimmed by 8 bases and V by 3 bases; bases with no gene match: 10. CDR3 loop: CASSSWTGVGEKLFF. The CDR3 DNA follows: TGCGCCAGCAGCTCTTGGACAGGCGTTGGGGAAAAACTGTTTTTT.

The chain links TRBV2 to TRBJ1-2; 7 positions match TRBD1. Looked up from germline, CDR1 is SNHLY and CDR2 is FYNNEI. J lost 0 bases, V lost 3 bases, and 7 bases had no gene match. This CDR3 is 16 amino acids long. CDR3 nucleotide sequence: TGTGCCAGCAGTGAGACAGGGAAAACCACTAACTATGGCTACACCTTC. Translation gives CASSETGKTTNYGYTF.

This clone appeared once. The J gene is TRBJ2-1, the V gene TRBV25-1, with 10 bases aligning to TRBD1. This CDR3 comprises 16 residues. V shed 6 bases and J 0 bases; nucleotides not matched to a gene: 5. The germline V gene encodes CDR1 MGHDK and CDR2 SYGVNS. The CDR3 nucleotides read TGTGCCAGCAGATCCGGGACAGGGGCCTCCTACAATGAGCAGTTCTTC. This encodes CASRSGTGASYNEQFF.

V gene TRBV11-2 combines with J gene TRBJ2-2, with 13 nucleotides matching TRBD2. V trimming: 0 bases; J trimming: 6 bases; junction bases outside the gene matches: 13. The CDR3 loop spans 20 amino acids. Germline assignment: CDR1 SGHAT and CDR2 FQNNGV. CDR3 in amino acids: CASSLDLRLAGGERAGELFF. CDR3 DNA sequence: TGTGCCAGCAGCTTAGATTTGAGACTAGCGGGAGGAGAGAGGGCCGGGGAGCTGTTTTTT.

The rearrangement uses TRBV28 and TRBJ2-1; 15 bases match TRBD2. V trimming: 3 bases; J trimming: 7 bases; junction bases outside the gene matches: 7. This CDR3 comprises 17 residues. Germline V gives CDR1 MDHEN, CDR2 SYDVKM. CDR3: CASSFGGGTSGRNEQFF. CDR3 bases: TGTGCCAGCAGTTTTGGAGGGGGGACTAGCGGGAGGAATGAGCAGTTCTTC.

The chain couples TRBV5-1 to TRBJ2-3; TRBD2 agrees at 7 bases. V shed 2 bases and J 1 base; nucleotides not matched to a gene: 1. Germline V gene sequence: CDR1 SGHRS, CDR2 YFSETQ. The CDR3 length is 14 residues. CDR3 amino acids: CASSFAGGTDTQYF. CDR3 in DNA: TGCGCCAGCAGCTTCGCGGGGGGCACAGATACGCAGTATTTT.

V usage is TRBV19 and J usage is TRBJ1-1, with D perhaps TRBD1 (5 bases). The V gene lost 6 bases and the J gene lost 1 base, with 12 bases spanning the gap. The CDR3 spans 14 residues. CDR1 is LNHDA and CDR2 is SQIVND in the germline V gene (reference sequence). The CDR3 DNA sequence: TGTGCCAGTAGAAAAGACAGTCCGAACACTGAAGCTTTCTTT. The encoded protein is CASRKDSPNTEAFF.

The chain combines TRBV20-1 with TRBJ2-3; D is ambiguous. The ends were cut back, 3 bases at V and 4 bases at J, with 8 bases in the middle. Germline values: CDR1 DFQATT, CDR2 SNEGSKA (reference sequence). CDR3 size: 12 residues. CDR3 sequence: CSASYSADTQYF. CDR3 DNA sequence: TGCAGTGCTAGTTACTCGGCAGATACGCAGTATTTT.

The rearrangement joins TRBV7-9 to TRBJ2-2; 9 bases map to TRBD2. The CDR3 covers 13 residues. Germline V gene sequence: CDR1 SEHNR, CDR2 FQNEAQ (reference sequence). The J segment lost 4 bases and the V segment lost 6 bases, leaving 0 bases of the junction unmatched. This CDR3 is CASRLAGTGELFF. The CDR3 coding sequence is TGTGCCAGCAGACTAGCGGGCACCGGGGAGCTGTTTTTT. Based on the CDR3 plus reference TRBV7-9 and TRBJ2-2, the full variable domain is DTGVSQNPRHKITKRGQNVTFRCDPISEHNRLYWYRQTLGQGPEFLTYFQNEAQLEKSRLLSDRFSAERPKGSFSTLEIQRTEQGDSAMYLCASRLAGTGELFFGEGSRLTVL.

This chain joins TRBV7-9 and TRBJ1-1; possible D gene TRBD1, 6 bases. The V gene lost 2 bases and the J gene lost 1 base, with 8 bases spanning the gap. The CDR3 sequence is 14 residues long. Germline V lookup: CDR1 SEHNR, CDR2 FQNEAQ (reference sequence). In DNA, the CDR3 is TGTGCCAGCAGCTTAACACAGGGGAACACTGAAGCTTTCTTT. Translating gives CASSLTQGNTEAFF.

V gene TRBV5-6 combines with J gene TRBJ2-1; TRBD2 is a possible D gene (6 bases). CDR3 length: 14 amino acids. CDR1 SGHDT and CDR2 YYEEEE come from the germline V gene. V was trimmed by 2 bases and J by 2 bases, leaving 8 bases between them. CDR3 sequence: CASSFGGTYNEQFF. In DNA, the CDR3 is TGTGCCAGCAGCTTTGGAGGGACCTACAATGAGCAGTTCTTC.

The gene calls are TRBV5-4 and TRBJ2-1; 7 positions match TRBD2. Looked up from germline, CDR1 is SGHNT and CDR2 is YYREEE (reference sequence). V dropped 4 bases and J dropped 3; count of bases not matched to a gene: 10. CDR3 size: 16 residues. Here the CDR3 reads CASSALSGTVYNEQFF. The CDR3 DNA sequence: TGTGCCAGCAGCGCTCTAAGCGGGACCGTCTACAATGAGCAGTTCTTC.

The sample holds a few counts of this clone. One end of the junction is discordant with germline, which a read error may explain. This rearrangement joins TRBV5-4 to TRBJ1-1, with 9 bases matching TRBD1. CDR1 and CDR2 from the germline V gene are SGHNT and YYREEE (reference sequence). This CDR3 has 14 residues. The chain's CDR3 is CASSIIGQGSDAFF. Written as DNA, the CDR3 is TGTGCCAGCAGCATAATCGGACAGGGGTCTGACGCTTTCTTT.

The chain employs TRBV10-3 and TRBJ2-3, with 7 bases aligning to TRBD2. CDR3 length: 15 residues. J lost 4 bases, V lost 4 bases, and 8 bases had no gene match. Germline CDR1 reads ENHRY; CDR2 reads SYGVKD. CDR3: CAISGLAGAADTQYF. In DNA form, the CDR3 reads TGTGCCATCAGTGGACTCGCGGGAGCGGCAGATACGCAGTATTTT.

This clone was seen only a few times. Other DNA sequences in this specimen translate into the identical CDR3. The rearrangement uses TRBV7-7 and TRBJ2-2; TRBD1 agrees at 7 bases. Trimming cost V 5 bases and J 1 base; bases outside gene matches: 4. The CDR3 extends over 15 amino acids. The V gene's germline CDR1 is SSHAT and CDR2 FNYEAQ (reference sequence). The CDR3 coding sequence is TGTGCCAGCAGCCCGCGGACAGGGAACACCGGGGAGCTGTTTTTT. This codes for CASSPRTGNTGELFF.

As DNA, the CDR3 is TGTGCCAGCAGTGACAGGGGTTGGGGCTACACCTTC. This sequence encodes CASSDRGWGYTF. J is TRBJ1-2 and V is TRBV25-1; D might be TRBD1 (6 bases). Per germline, CDR1 MGHDK and CDR2 SYGVNS. The CDR3 is 12 amino acids. Trimming removed 3 bases at V and 8 bases at J, with 10 bases between.

The rearrangement joins TRBV4-1 to TRBJ2-1; 10 positions agree with TRBD2. CDR3 length equals 15 residues. The J segment lost 8 bases and the V segment lost 4 bases, leaving 8 bases of the junction unmatched. Germline V gives CDR1 MGHRA, CDR2 YSYEKL. CDR3 amino acids: CASSLLAGVVDEQFF. The DNA of the CDR3 is TGCGCCAGCAGCCTCCTAGCGGGAGTCGTGGATGAGCAGTTCTTC.

DNA for the CDR3: TGCAGTGCTTCGGGTAGTGAAAAACTGTTTTTT. Translating gives CSASGSEKLFF. V usage is TRBV20-1 and J usage is TRBJ1-4; D gene uncertain. The CDR3 extends over 11 amino acids. CDR1 is DFQATT and CDR2 is SNEGSKA in the germline V gene (reference sequence). V dropped 5 bases and J dropped 7 bases, with 8 bases sitting between them.

This clone was counted a few times. The CDR3 is CASSFSPDTLGHEQFF. The DNA for the CDR3 is TGCGCCAGCAGCTTTAGTCCGGACACCCTTGGGCATGAGCAGTTCTTC. The V gene is TRBV5-1, the J gene TRBJ2-1, with D tentatively TRBD1 (5 bases). The CDR3 is 16 amino acids. Germline CDR1 reads SGHRS; CDR2 reads YFSETQ. The V and J ends lost 2 bases and 8 bases respectively, with 20 bases between them.

The chain employs TRBV1 and TRBJ2-7; the D call TRBD2 from the table was never checked on the DNA. TRBV1 is assigned pseudogene status. The CDR3 length is 18 residues. The CDR3 DNA reads TGCACCAGCAGCCAAGAGAGACTCGAGGGAGGGAAGGACTACGAGCAGTACTTC. Residues: CTSSQERLEGGKDYEQYF.

This clone was picked up one time. The genes are TRBV30 and TRBJ1-5; D unclear. The germline V and J ends were trimmed by 0 bases and 4 bases, with 7 bases remaining between them. Germline V lookup: CDR1 GTSNPN, CDR2 SVGIG (reference sequence). The CDR3 has 13 residues. CDR3 DNA: TGTGCCTGGAGTGTAGAGGGTAATCAGCCCCAGCATTTT. Translation gives CAWSVEGNQPQHF.

The rearrangement links TRBV5-5 to TRBJ1-1; a possible D gene is TRBD1 (5 bases). CDR1 and CDR2 from the germline V gene are SGHKS and YYEKEE (reference sequence). CDR3 length: 16 residues. Trimming took 3 bases from V and 3 from J, leaving 18 bases between them. The CDR3 coding sequence is TGTGCCAGCAGCTCTGGCCGCAACGTAGGGGACACTGAAGCTTTCTTT. Translation gives CASSSGRNVGDTEAFF.

The V gene is TRBV27, the J gene TRBJ1-2, with D hard to call. The CDR3 length is 14 residues. In germline, CDR1 is MNHEY, CDR2 SMNVEV (reference sequence). Trimming cost V 6 bases and J 8 bases, with 19 bases left between them. In nucleotides, the CDR3 is TGTGCCAGCAGCAGCCACCTCGAGGTCCGGGGCTACACCTTC. Protein sequence: CASSSHLEVRGYTF.

This clone has only one observation. The identical CDR3 is also encoded by other nucleotide sequences in the sample. The chain is built from TRBV7-9 and TRBJ1-1, with D unresolved. Germline loops: CDR1 SEHNR, CDR2 FQNEAQ (reference sequence). The CDR3 consists of 14 residues. V dropped 1 base and J dropped 2 bases, with 8 bases sitting between them. CDR3 sequence reads: CASSLGQANTEAFF. DNA of the CDR3: TGTGCCAGCAGCTTAGGCCAGGCTAACACTGAAGCTTTCTTT.

CDR3 in DNA: TGTGCCAGCAGCCTAACGACAGGGGTAAACTATGGCTACACCTTC. Its translation: CASSLTTGVNYGYTF. The gene calls are TRBV5-5 and TRBJ1-2, with 8 bases aligning to TRBD1. The ends lost 4 bases at V and 2 bases at J; junction bases unmatched: 7. The CDR3 has 15 residues. Per the germline V gene, CDR1 is SGHKS and CDR2 is YYEKEE (reference sequence). The full variable domain, its missing parts supplied by reference TRBV5-5 and TRBJ1-2, is DAGVTQSPTHLIKTRGQQVTLRCSPISGHKSVSWYQQVLGQGPQFIFQYYEKEERGRGNFPDRFSARQFPNYSSELNVNALLLGDSALYLCASSLTTGVNYGYTFGSGTRLTVV.

The chain is built from TRBV11-2 and TRBJ2-5; 8 bases are shared with TRBD1. Germline CDR1 is SGHAT and CDR2 is FQNNGV. CDR3 length: 14 residues. Trimming took 4 bases from V and 4 from J; bases not matched to a gene: 5. The CDR3 sequence is CASSSGQVGETQYF. In nucleotides, the CDR3 is TGTGCCAGCAGCTCGGGACAGGTGGGAGAGACCCAGTACTTC.

The V gene is TRBV19, the J gene TRBJ1-1; 9 bases are a match to TRBD1. The CDR3 loop spans 18 amino acids. The junction had 14 bases not matched to a gene; V was cut back by 6 bases and J by 0 bases. The germline V gene encodes CDR1 LNHDA and CDR2 SQIVND (reference sequence). The CDR3 protein is CASRSRRDRVLMNTEAFF. CDR3 bases: TGTGCCAGTAGATCGCGGAGGGACAGGGTCCTTATGAACACTGAAGCTTTCTTT.

The chain combines TRBV5-1 with TRBJ2-7, with 8 bases that match TRBD2. Germline V gene lookup returns CDR1 SGHRS and CDR2 YFSETQ. V lost 3 bases, J lost 0 bases, and 8 bases stayed unmatched. The CDR3 sequence is 16 residues long. The CDR3 DNA is TGCGCCAGCAGCTACTATGGACGGGAGGGCTCCTACGAGCAGTACTTC. Its protein product is CASSYYGREGSYEQYF.

This clone was detected only once. The V call is TRBV28, the J call TRBJ1-1; 12 bases map to TRBD1. The CDR3 consists of 17 residues. Germline V gene data show CDR1 as MDHEN and CDR2 as SYDVKM. Trimming at V came to 1 base and at J to 5 bases, leaving 8 bases not matched to a gene. DNA of the CDR3: TGTGCCAGCAGTTTATATATCGGGACAGGGGGCGGGACTGAAGCTTTCTTT. Protein: CASSLYIGTGGGTEAFF.